Listed here are 12 T cell receptor beta chains from one sample, sequenced in a study of blood T cell repertoires in COVID-19. Clones were sequenced by immunoSEQ multiplex PCR, and TCRdb holds only the in-frame ones, with some missing. The table records more than 300,000 clones, about 87% of them present only once. The sequenced material came from peripheral blood. The receptors come from a woman under 40 with COVID-19, enrolled during active disease.

This clone showed up just once. This CDR3 is CASNPGTGDFRRNEKLFF. CDR3 in DNA: TGTGCCAGCAACCCCGGGACAGGGGACTTTCGCAGGAATGAAAAACTGTTTTTT. The J gene is TRBJ1-4, the V gene TRBV6-2 or TRBV6-3; 10 nucleotides agree with TRBD1. Losses at the gene ends were 7 bases for V and 5 bases for J; bases not matched to a gene: 16. CDR3 length equals 18 residues. Per the germline V gene, CDR1 is MNHEY and CDR2 is SVGEGT.

V usage is TRBV28 and J usage is TRBJ2-1, with unresolved D. The length of the CDR3 is 17 residues. The germline V and J ends were trimmed by 6 bases and 0 bases, with 18 bases remaining between them. Germline V gene lookup returns CDR1 MDHEN and CDR2 SYDVKM. The CDR3 nucleotides read TGTGCCAGCAGCCTAATCACATCACGGAGCTCCTACAATGAGCAGTTCTTC. Its protein is CASSLITSRSSYNEQFF.

The chain joins TRBV24-1 to TRBJ1-1; no definite D call. V was pared by 5 bases and J by 10 bases, with 19 bases between. CDR3 length equals 14 residues. Germline loops: CDR1 KGHDR, CDR2 SFDVKD. Written as DNA, the CDR3 is TGTGCCACCAGTGCCCGGGAGCAACGTCCGAGAGCTTTCTTT. This gives the protein CATSAREQRPRAFF.

The chain joins TRBV21-1 to TRBJ1-6. TRBV21-1 is a known pseudogene. The CDR3 loop spans 15 amino acids. In DNA form, the CDR3 reads TGTGCCAGCAGCAAAGACCCGGGAGATAATTCACCCCTCCACTTT. Amino acid sequence: CASSKDPGDNSPLHF.

This chain links TRBV3-1 (or the pseudogene TRBV3-2) with TRBJ2-2; TRBD1 agrees at 7 bases. V dropped 0 bases and J dropped 7; count of bases not matched to a gene: 8. The CDR3 sequence is 16 residues long. The germline CDR1 and CDR2 sequences are LGHDT and YNNKEL (reference sequence). The CDR3 nucleotides read TGTGCCAGCAGCCAAGATTTGCCCAGGGGGATCGGGGAGCTGTTTTTT. As protein: CASSQDLPRGIGELFF.

The chain employs TRBV5-1 and TRBJ2-7; 9 nucleotides line up with TRBD2. CDR1 is SGHRS, CDR2 YFSETQ, per germline. The CDR3 spans 17 residues. The trim removed 3 bases at V and 2 bases at J, leaving 12 bases unmatched. CDR3 loop: CASSSAAGTSSTYEQYF. The DNA of the CDR3 is TGCGCCAGCAGCTCGGCGGCCGGGACTAGCTCGACCTACGAGCAGTACTTC. The whole variable domain, filled in from reference TRBV5-1 and TRBJ2-7, reads KAGVTQTPRYLIKTRGQQVTLSCSPISGHRSVSWYQQTPGQGLQFLFEYFSETQRNKGNFPGRFSGRQFSNSRSEMNVSTLELGDSALYLCASSSAAGTSSTYEQYFGPGTRLTVT.

The chain is built from TRBV24-1 and TRBJ2-3; 10 bases are a match to TRBD2. CDR1 KGHDR and CDR2 SFDVKD come from the germline V gene. J gave up 4 bases and V 3 bases, and 0 bases lay outside the gene matches. This CDR3 is 14 amino acids long. CDR3 in amino acids: CATSDSGRADTQYF. CDR3 nucleotide sequence: TGTGCCACCAGTGATAGCGGGAGGGCAGATACGCAGTATTTT.

The V call is TRBV4-2, the J call TRBJ1-1, with D maybe TRBD1 (5 bases). The V gene lost 1 base and the J gene lost 6 bases, with 18 bases spanning the gap. The length of the CDR3 is 16 residues. The germline V gene has CDR1 LGHNA and CDR2 YNFKEQ. CDR3 nucleotide sequence: TGTGCCAGCAGCCAAGTAAGGGGCTCGAGGATCTCTGAAGCTTTCTTT. Its translation is CASSQVRGSRISEAFF.

Points on this clone: Other DNA sequences in this specimen translate into the identical CDR3. The rearrangement uses TRBV3-1 (or the pseudogene TRBV3-2) and TRBJ1-6; D call uncertain. Germline CDR1 LGHDT, CDR2 YNNKEL (reference sequence). Trimming cost V 1 base and J 4 bases, with 5 bases left between them. The CDR3 extends over 14 amino acids. The CDR3 nucleotides are TGTGCCAGCAGCCAAGGGCAGTATAATTCACCCCTCCACTTT. This gives the protein CASSQGQYNSPLHF.

This rearrangement joins TRBV5-1 to TRBJ2-1; 9 bases fit TRBD2. The V gene's germline CDR1 is SGHRS and CDR2 YFSETQ. V lost 1 base and J lost 9; bases outside the gene matches: 11. The CDR3 length is 16 residues. The CDR3 sequence: CASSLFGAGGQGEQFF. The DNA for the CDR3 is TGCGCCAGCAGCTTGTTTGGAGCGGGAGGTCAAGGTGAGCAGTTCTTC.

The gene calls are TRBV6-5 and TRBJ2-7; tentatively, D is TRBD2 (7 bases). The CDR3 has 15 residues. CDR1 and CDR2 from the germline V gene are MNHEY and SVGAGI. The ends were cut back, 5 bases at V and 5 bases at J, with 19 bases in the middle. The CDR3 region has the DNA TGTGCCAGCAGTACCCAAGCGGGGACACGCCACGAGCAGTACTTC. Its translation is CASSTQAGTRHEQYF.

The DNA of the CDR3 is TGCGCCAGCAGCCAAGATCACAGGGGGCGAGACACTGAAGCTTTCTTT. Protein product: CASSQDHRGRDTEAFF. The chain carries TRBV4-1 and TRBJ1-1; 9 bases are shared with TRBD1. Unmatched junction bases numbered 5, after V lost 0 bases and J lost 3 bases. This CDR3 comprises 16 residues. Looked up from germline, CDR1 is MGHRA and CDR2 is YSYEKL.